The 5 T cell receptor beta chains reported below all come from one sample, sequenced in a study of T cell changes during pregnancy in multiple sclerosis. The protocol was immunoSEQ multiplex PCR, while the TCRdb copy is restricted to in-frame clones and leaves out a portion. This table holds about 110,000 clones, less than 95% found once. The sequencing here drew on peripheral blood, taken before pregnancy. All receptors come from a female donor with multiple sclerosis, enrolled in a pregnancy study.

The chain couples TRBV29-1 to TRBJ2-5; TRBD1 matches 10 bases. The CDR3 length is 12 residues. The germline V gene has CDR1 SQVTM and CDR2 ANQGSEA. Trimming at V came to 6 bases and at J to 7 bases, leaving 5 bases not matched to a gene. The CDR3 is CSVGQGEWTQYF. DNA for the CDR3: TGCAGCGTAGGACAGGGGGAATGGACCCAGTACTTC.

CDR3 nucleotide sequence: TGCGCCAGCAGCCAAGATAGCCCCAGCGGATGGTACAATGAGCAGTTCTTC. It specifies CASSQDSPSGWYNEQFF. This sequence joins TRBV4-3 and TRBJ2-1, with D perhaps TRBD2 (5 bases). Germline assignment: CDR1 LGHNA and CDR2 YSLEER. V was cut by 0 bases and J by 4 bases, with 16 bases left in between. This CDR3 is built from 17 residues.

The gene calls are TRBV5-1 and TRBJ2-3; 9 bases align to TRBD2. Germline-derived CDR1 and CDR2 are SGHRS and YFSETQ. The CDR3 spans 17 residues. The trim removed 4 bases at V and 2 bases at J, leaving 11 bases unmatched. CDR3 bases: TGCGCCAGCAGCGGGAGTCCGACTAGCGGCCTCACAGATACGCAGTATTTT. The encoded protein is CASSGSPTSGLTDTQYF.

J is TRBJ1-2 and V is TRBV27, with 9 nucleotides matching TRBD1. The V gene's germline CDR1 is MNHEY and CDR2 SMNVEV (reference sequence). The CDR3 has 16 amino acids. The junction had 13 bases not matched to a gene; V was cut back by 7 bases and J by 4 bases. The CDR3 here is CASTSTGGVWGYGYTF. The CDR3 DNA follows: TGTGCCAGCACCTCGACAGGGGGTGTGTGGGGCTATGGCTACACCTTC.

The chain uses TRBV14 and TRBJ1-1, with D unresolved. CDR1 and CDR2 from the germline V gene are SGHDN and FVKESK. Trimming took 5 bases from V and 7 from J, leaving 8 bases between them. The CDR3 totals 11 residues. CDR3 nucleotides: TGTGCCAGCAGCACAGCCCGTGAAGCTTTCTTT. It is translated as CASSTAREAFF.